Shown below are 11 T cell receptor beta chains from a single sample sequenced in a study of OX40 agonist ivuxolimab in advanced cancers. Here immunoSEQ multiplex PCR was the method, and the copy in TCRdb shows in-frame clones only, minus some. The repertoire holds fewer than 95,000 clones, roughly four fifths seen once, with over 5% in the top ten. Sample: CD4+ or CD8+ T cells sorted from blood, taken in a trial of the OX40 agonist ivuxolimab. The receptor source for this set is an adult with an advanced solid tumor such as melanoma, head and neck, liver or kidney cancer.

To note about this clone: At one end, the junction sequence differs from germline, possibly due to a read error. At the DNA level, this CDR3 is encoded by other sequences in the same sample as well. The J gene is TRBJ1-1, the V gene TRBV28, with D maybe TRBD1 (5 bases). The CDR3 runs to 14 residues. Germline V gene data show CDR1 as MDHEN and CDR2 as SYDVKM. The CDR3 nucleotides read TGTGCCAGTAGTTCCTTGGGGGAAGGCACTGAAGCTTTCTTT. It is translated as CASSSLGEGTEAFF.

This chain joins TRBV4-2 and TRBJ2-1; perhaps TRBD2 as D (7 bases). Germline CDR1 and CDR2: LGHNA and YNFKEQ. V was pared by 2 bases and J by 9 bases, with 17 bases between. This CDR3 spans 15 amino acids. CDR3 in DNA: TGTGCCAGCAGCCAAACCGCGGGGGCCCGCGGTGAGCAGTTCTTC. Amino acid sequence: CASSQTAGARGEQFF.

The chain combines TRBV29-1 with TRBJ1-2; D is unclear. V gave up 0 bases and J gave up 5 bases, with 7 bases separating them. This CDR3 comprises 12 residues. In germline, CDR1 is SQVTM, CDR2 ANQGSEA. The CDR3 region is CSVEDGGYGYTF. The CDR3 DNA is TGCAGCGTTGAAGATGGCGGGTATGGCTACACCTTC.

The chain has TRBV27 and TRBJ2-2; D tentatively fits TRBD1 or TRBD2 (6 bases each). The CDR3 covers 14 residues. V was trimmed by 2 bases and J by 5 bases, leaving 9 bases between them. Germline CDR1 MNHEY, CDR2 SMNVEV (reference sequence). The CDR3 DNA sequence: TGTGCCAGCAGTTTAACGGGGGCAACCGGGGAGCTGTTTTTT. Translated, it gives CASSLTGATGELFF.

CDR3 in DNA: TGTGCCAGCAGGGACGGATCTCTGAACACTGAAGCTTTCTTT. It translates to CASRDGSLNTEAFF. This sequence joins TRBV19 and TRBJ1-1; tentative D call: TRBD1 (5 bases). CDR3 size: 14 residues. The ends were cut back, 9 bases at V and 0 bases at J, with 14 bases in the middle. Germline V gene data show CDR1 as LNHDA and CDR2 as SQIVND (reference sequence).

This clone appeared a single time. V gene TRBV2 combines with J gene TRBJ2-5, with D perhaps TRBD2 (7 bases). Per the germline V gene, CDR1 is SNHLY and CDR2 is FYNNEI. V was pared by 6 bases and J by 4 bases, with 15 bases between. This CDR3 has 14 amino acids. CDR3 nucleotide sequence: TGTGCCAGCAGGCCCGGAGGGGGGGTAGAGACCCAGTACTTC. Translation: CASRPGGGVETQYF.

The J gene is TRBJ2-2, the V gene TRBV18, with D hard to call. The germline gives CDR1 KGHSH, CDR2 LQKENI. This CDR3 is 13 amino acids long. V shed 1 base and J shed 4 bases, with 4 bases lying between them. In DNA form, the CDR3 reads TGTGCCAGCTCACCACGCGGCACCGGGGAGCTGTTTTTT. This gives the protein CASSPRGTGELFF.

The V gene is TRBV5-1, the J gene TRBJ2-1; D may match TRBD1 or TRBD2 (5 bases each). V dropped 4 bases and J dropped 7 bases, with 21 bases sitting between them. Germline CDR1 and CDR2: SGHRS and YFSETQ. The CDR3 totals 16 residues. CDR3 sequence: CASSRGPPSMGNEQFF. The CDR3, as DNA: TGCGCCAGCAGCAGGGGACCACCCTCGATGGGTAATGAGCAGTTCTTC. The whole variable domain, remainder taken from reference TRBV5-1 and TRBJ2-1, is KAGVTQTPRYLIKTRGQQVTLSCSPISGHRSVSWYQQTPGQGLQFLFEYFSETQRNKGNFPGRFSGRQFSNSRSEMNVSTLELGDSALYLCASSRGPPSMGNEQFFGPGTRLTVL.

This CDR3 reads CASSLHQTQYF. CDR3 nucleotide sequence: TGCGCCAGCAGCCTCCATCAGACCCAGTACTTC. The chain couples TRBV4-1 to TRBJ2-5, with D unresolved. Trimming cost V 4 bases and J 6 bases, with 6 bases left between them. This CDR3 has 11 amino acids. Looked up from germline, CDR1 is MGHRA and CDR2 is YSYEKL.

Here the CDR3 DNA reads TGTGCCAGCAGCGTAGCTACAGGCGAAGCTTTCTTT. As protein: CASSVATGEAFF. The chain has TRBV9 and TRBJ1-1; maybe TRBD1 (5 bases). The CDR3 is made up of 12 amino acids. The V end lost 0 bases, the J end lost 8 bases, and 8 bases lay between the germline ends. Looked up from germline, CDR1 is SGDLS and CDR2 is YYNGEE. The complete variable domain, with remaining parts taken from reference TRBV9 and TRBJ1-1, reads DSGVTQTPKHLITATGQRVTLRCSPRSGDLSVYWYQQSLDQGLQFLIQYYNGEERAKGNILERFSAQQFPDLHSELNLSSLELGDSALYFCASSVATGEAFFGQGTRLTVV.

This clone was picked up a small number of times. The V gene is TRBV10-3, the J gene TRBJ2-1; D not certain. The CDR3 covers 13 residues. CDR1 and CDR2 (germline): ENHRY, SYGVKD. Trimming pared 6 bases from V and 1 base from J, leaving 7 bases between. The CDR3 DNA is TGTGCCATCAGAGAACTGTCCTACAATGAGCAGTTCTTC. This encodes CAIRELSYNEQFF.